A single sample gave rise to the 29 T cell receptor beta chains below, sequenced in a study of T cell responses to AZD1222 COVID-19 vaccine. Profiled with immunoSEQ multiplex PCR; TCRdb holds only in-frame clones, not every one. Seen here are roughly 130,000 clones, roughly nine tenths observed once, and the top ten hold roughly 3%. This material consisted of peripheral blood, taken on day 0 of AZD1222 vaccination. Receptors originate from an adult in good health.

The chain combines TRBV4-3 with TRBJ1-1, with TRBD1 matching 8 bases. Germline V gives CDR1 LGHNA, CDR2 YSLEER. CDR3 length: 14 residues. After removal of 4 bases from V and 0 bases from J, the junction contained 1 base not matched to a gene. This chain's CDR3 is CASSPDRVNTEAFF. DNA for the CDR3: TGCGCCAGCAGCCCGGACAGGGTGAACACTGAAGCTTTCTTT.

The chain is built from TRBV3-1 (or the pseudogene TRBV3-2) and TRBJ1-2, with a possible D match to TRBD1 (5 bases). Looked up from germline, CDR1 is LGHDT and CDR2 is YNNKEL (reference sequence). V lost 1 base and J lost 5, with 14 bases in between. The CDR3 has 15 residues. The CDR3 bases are TGTGCCAGCAGCCAAGTCCAGGGTTTGCGGTATGGCTACACCTTC. Its translation: CASSQVQGLRYGYTF.

This chain uses TRBV5-1 with TRBJ2-5; 9 bases fit TRBD1. Per the germline V gene, CDR1 is SGHRS and CDR2 is YFSETQ. This CDR3 region has 16 residues. Trimming at V came to 6 bases and at J to 5 bases, leaving 14 bases not matched to a gene. Here the CDR3 DNA reads TGCGCCAGCACCCCCAGGCCCACAGGGGGCTTTGAGACCCAGTACTTC. Translated, it gives CASTPRPTGGFETQYF. The entire variable domain, with the rest obtained from reference TRBV5-1 and TRBJ2-5, is as follows: KAGVTQTPRYLIKTRGQQVTLSCSPISGHRSVSWYQQTPGQGLQFLFEYFSETQRNKGNFPGRFSGRQFSNSRSEMNVSTLELGDSALYLCASTPRPTGGFETQYFGPGTRLLVL.

In this sample, this clone turned up once. This chain uses TRBV11-2 with TRBJ1-2, with 7 positions matching TRBD1. The CDR3 length is 15 residues. V dropped 2 bases and J dropped 8; count of bases not matched to a gene: 11. Germline V gene lookup returns CDR1 SGHAT and CDR2 FQNNGV. CDR3 in DNA: TGTGCCAGCAGCTTACCAACCTACAGGGGCAAAGGCTACACCTTC. It translates to CASSLPTYRGKGYTF. Full variable domain (outside the CDR3, taken from reference TRBV11-2 and TRBJ1-2): EAGVAQSPRYKIIEKRQSVAFWCNPISGHATLYWYQQILGQGPKLLIQFQNNGVVDDSQLPKDRFSAERLKGVDSTLKIQPAKLEDSAVYLCASSLPTYRGKGYTFGSGTRLTVV.

The CDR3 loop reads CAWSADSNSPLHF. The CDR3 coding sequence is TGTGCCTGGAGTGCGGACAGTAATTCACCCCTCCACTTT. The J gene is TRBJ1-6, the V gene TRBV30; the D gene is possibly TRBD1 (6 bases). CDR1 GTSNPN and CDR2 SVGIG come from the germline V gene (reference sequence). The V end was cut by 1 base, the J end by 6 bases, with 7 bases between. The CDR3 spans 13 residues.

The chain is built from TRBV5-1 and TRBJ1-1, with TRBD1 identical over 8 bases. The CDR3 loop spans 14 amino acids. The junction had 4 bases not matched to a gene; V was cut back by 1 base and J by 5 bases. Per germline, CDR1 SGHRS and CDR2 YFSETQ. CDR3 sequence reads: CASSLSTGGTEAFF. The CDR3 coding sequence is TGCGCCAGCAGCTTGAGTACAGGGGGAACTGAAGCTTTCTTT.

The chain is built from TRBV6-5 and TRBJ2-7; TRBD2 is a possible D gene (5 bases). The CDR3 totals 13 residues. Germline V gene sequence: CDR1 MNHEY, CDR2 SVGAGI. V was shortened by 6 bases and J by 2 bases, with 11 bases between the two germline ends. The CDR3, as DNA: TGTGCCAGCAGACCGGGGTTTACCTACGAGCAGTACTTC. Translating it yields CASRPGFTYEQYF.

Here the CDR3 DNA reads TGTGCCAGCAGCCAGGGACAGAGGACCTACAATGAGCAGTTCTTC. It encodes CASSQGQRTYNEQFF. V and J are TRBV13 and TRBJ2-1, with 7 nucleotides matching TRBD1. CDR3 length: 15 amino acids. Germline V gene sequence: CDR1 PRHDT, CDR2 FYEKMQ (reference sequence). V gave up 5 bases and J gave up 2 bases; unmatched junction bases: 6.

The chain has TRBV18 and TRBJ1-6, with D unresolved. V dropped 1 base and J dropped 5 bases, with 6 bases sitting between them. Germline CDR1 reads KGHSH; CDR2 reads LQKENI. The CDR3 loop spans 14 amino acids. CDR3 sequence reads: CASSPLGNNSPLHF. DNA of the CDR3: TGTGCCAGCTCACCACTCGGTAATAATTCACCCCTCCACTTT.

The CDR3 protein is CASSLPGQGKYNEQFF. CDR3 sequence (DNA): TGCGCCAGCAGCTTGCCTGGACAGGGGAAATACAATGAGCAGTTCTTC. The chain is built from TRBV5-1 and TRBJ2-1, with 9 bases matching TRBD1. This CDR3 comprises 16 residues. V gave up 1 base and J gave up 4 bases; unmatched junction bases: 6. CDR1 is SGHRS and CDR2 is YFSETQ in the germline V gene. Based on the CDR3 plus reference TRBV5-1 and TRBJ2-1, the full variable domain is KAGVTQTPRYLIKTRGQQVTLSCSPISGHRSVSWYQQTPGQGLQFLFEYFSETQRNKGNFPGRFSGRQFSNSRSEMNVSTLELGDSALYLCASSLPGQGKYNEQFFGPGTRLTVL.

This chain joins TRBV5-4 and TRBJ1-4, with D maybe TRBD1 (6 bases). The CDR3 contains 15 residues. The germline gives CDR1 SGHNT, CDR2 YYREEE (reference sequence). Between the trimmed V and J ends, which lost 4 bases and 8 bases, there was a span of 18 bases. CDR3 sequence: CASSVIGGAEEKLFF. The DNA for the CDR3 is TGTGCCAGCAGCGTAATCGGGGGGGCGGAGGAAAAACTGTTTTTT.

The J gene is TRBJ1-6, the V gene TRBV2; the D gene is possibly TRBD1 (5 bases). This CDR3 contains 16 residues. Trimming cost V 5 bases and J 0 bases, with 11 bases left between them. CDR1 and CDR2 (germline): SNHLY, FYNNEI. Here the CDR3 DNA reads TGTGCCAGCAGTCCAGGGTTGAGCTCCTATAATTCACCCCTCCACTTT. Translation: CASSPGLSSYNSPLHF.

The chain joins TRBV12-3 or TRBV12-4 to TRBJ2-7; maybe TRBD1 (6 bases). Trimming stripped 1 base from V and 6 bases from J, with 10 bases between. CDR3 length: 13 amino acids. The CDR3 protein is CASSLVTGIEQYF. The CDR3 DNA follows: TGTGCCAGCAGTTTAGTTACAGGGATCGAGCAGTACTTC.

The V gene is TRBV10-3, the J gene TRBJ1-5; D perhaps matches TRBD1 (5 bases). The germline V gene has CDR1 ENHRY and CDR2 SYGVKD. Trimming pared 0 bases from V and 2 bases from J, leaving 11 bases between. This CDR3 has 16 amino acids. CDR3 sequence (DNA): TGTGCCATCAGTGAGTCGCCGGGGGTGGGCAATCAGCCCCAGCATTTT. Translated, it gives CAISESPGVGNQPQHF.

The chain recombines TRBV27 with TRBJ1-4; no firm D call. The CDR3 sequence is 15 residues long. CDR1 and CDR2 from the germline V gene are MNHEY and SMNVEV (reference sequence). V lost 5 bases to trimming and J lost 10 bases, with 20 bases between them. The CDR3 DNA reads TGTGCCAGCAGTACGGTGAGGGAGGCTGCGGGAAAACTGTTTTTT. It is translated as CASSTVREAAGKLFF.

V gene TRBV2 combines with J gene TRBJ1-2; D uncertain. Germline V gives CDR1 SNHLY, CDR2 FYNNEI. Trimming removed 7 bases at V and 2 bases at J, with 14 bases between. This CDR3 has 14 amino acids. The chain's CDR3 is CASTGPGVNYGYTF. In nucleotides, the CDR3 is TGTGCCAGCACCGGTCCGGGTGTAAACTATGGCTACACCTTC. The full variable domain, with the rest looked up from reference TRBV2 and TRBJ1-2, is EPEVTQTPSHQVTQMGQEVILRCVPISNHLYFYWYRQILGQKVEFLVSFYNNEISEKSEIFDDQFSVERPDGSNFTLKIRSTKLEDSAMYFCASTGPGVNYGYTFGSGTRLTVV.

V is TRBV5-1 and J is TRBJ2-2; TRBD2 matches at 11 bases. CDR1 is SGHRS, CDR2 YFSETQ, per germline. The CDR3 has 16 amino acids. The ends lost 4 bases at V and 0 bases at J; junction bases unmatched: 2. CDR3 in DNA: TGCGCCAGCAGCAAGACTAGCGGGACGAACACCGGGGAGCTGTTTTTT. Its translation: CASSKTSGTNTGELFF.

This chain connects TRBV20-1 to TRBJ2-6, with D perhaps matching TRBD2 (7 bases). The ends were cut back, 3 bases at V and 2 bases at J, with 14 bases in the middle. CDR3 length equals 16 residues. The germline V gene has CDR1 DFQATT and CDR2 SNEGSKA (reference sequence). CDR3 in amino acids: CSASLRGGAGANVLTF. CDR3 nucleotides: TGCAGTGCTAGTTTAAGAGGGGGGGCTGGGGCCAACGTCCTGACTTTC.

This clone has just one count. This chain uses TRBV7-3 with TRBJ1-2; weak D call: TRBD1 (6 bases). Germline CDR1 SGHTA, CDR2 FQGTGA. CDR3 length: 13 residues. V lost 4 bases and J 8 bases, leaving 14 bases between the germline ends. The CDR3 nucleotides read TGTGCCAGCAGCTCAGGCACAGGGAACGGCTACACCTTC. Translation gives CASSSGTGNGYTF.

This chain links TRBV15 with TRBJ2-7; 9 bases align to TRBD1. This CDR3 region has 16 residues. With 5 bases clipped from V and 5 bases from J, the junction kept 13 bases outside the gene matches. Germline CDR1 LNHNV, CDR2 YYDKDF (reference sequence). CDR3 bases: TGTGCCACCAGCTCGCGGACAGGGGCCCCCAGCAACGAGCAGTACTTC. Protein product: CATSSRTGAPSNEQYF. The full variable domain, completed using reference TRBV15 and TRBJ2-7, is DAMVIQNPRYQVTQFGKPVTLSCSQTLNHNVMYWYQQKSSQAPKLLFHYYDKDFNNEADTPDNFQSRRPNTSFCFLDIRSPGLGDTAMYLCATSSRTGAPSNEQYFGPGTRLTVT.

This clone was recorded only once. This chain joins TRBV7-8 and TRBJ2-1; 12 nucleotides match TRBD2. J gave up 3 bases and V 5 bases, and 14 bases lay outside the gene matches. From germline, CDR1 is SGHVS and CDR2 FQNEAQ. The CDR3 is 19 amino acids. The CDR3 nucleotides read TGTGCCAGCAGCCAAACCCTAAGGACTAGCGGGATGATCTACAATGAGCAGTTCTTC. Amino acid sequence: CASSQTLRTSGMIYNEQFF.

V is TRBV25-1 and J is TRBJ2-7, with 9 bases that match TRBD1. This CDR3 is 15 amino acids long. Trimming cost V 2 bases and J 6 bases; bases outside gene matches: 8. In germline, CDR1 is MGHDK, CDR2 SYGVNS. CDR3 sequence: CASSEPGQGLVEQYF. As DNA, the CDR3 is TGTGCCAGCAGTGAACCGGGACAGGGACTGGTCGAGCAGTACTTC.

The sample holds one count of this clone. V usage is TRBV5-1 and J usage is TRBJ2-3, with D perhaps given as TRBD1 or TRBD2 (5 bases each). V shed 0 bases and J shed 2 bases, with 10 bases lying between them. Per germline, CDR1 SGHRS and CDR2 YFSETQ. CDR3 length: 15 residues. CDR3 bases: TGCGCCAGCAGCTTGGTGGGGGTTCCCACAGATACGCAGTATTTT. It codes for CASSLVGVPTDTQYF.

This clone was found once. The chain is built from TRBV7-8 and TRBJ2-5, with a tentative D call TRBD1 (6 bases). The CDR3 has 15 residues. The germline gives CDR1 SGHVS, CDR2 FQNEAQ. Between the trimmed V and J ends, which lost 6 bases and 6 bases, there was a span of 20 bases. The CDR3 region is CASSPSRTEGKTQYF. As DNA, the CDR3 is TGTGCCAGCAGTCCTAGCCGGACAGAGGGAAAGACCCAGTACTTC.

This sequence joins TRBV24-1 and TRBJ2-7; TRBD2 agrees at 11 bases. With V trimmed by 9 bases and J by 0 bases, 9 bases remained unmatched. The length of the CDR3 is 16 residues. The V gene's germline CDR1 is KGHDR and CDR2 SFDVKD. The CDR3 region is CATALGLAGASYEQYF. DNA of the CDR3: TGTGCCACCGCCCTCGGACTAGCGGGTGCCTCCTACGAGCAGTACTTC.

The count of this clone is one. The V call is TRBV2, the J call TRBJ1-1; D ambiguous. The germline V gene encodes CDR1 SNHLY and CDR2 FYNNEI. This CDR3 comprises 13 residues. With 4 bases removed from V and 4 bases from J, the gap between germline ends came to 10 bases. Here the CDR3 reads CASSVGRSTEAFF. The CDR3 nucleotides are TGTGCCAGCAGTGTGGGCAGGAGCACTGAAGCTTTCTTT.

The V and J genes are TRBV27 and TRBJ1-2, with D possibly being TRBD1 (5 bases). Germline CDR1 MNHEY, CDR2 SMNVEV (reference sequence). The germline V and J ends were trimmed by 2 bases and 1 base, with 11 bases remaining between them. This CDR3 spans 15 amino acids. The CDR3 DNA reads TGTGCCAGCAGTTTAATTAGGGACCTTAACTATGGCTACACCTTC. Amino acid sequence: CASSLIRDLNYGYTF.

This clone was found once. This chain joins TRBV7-3 and TRBJ2-5; D unclear. V lost 1 base, J lost 3 bases, and 15 bases lay in between. There are 16 residues in the CDR3. Germline assignment: CDR1 SGHTA and CDR2 FQGTGA. The CDR3 nucleotides are TGTGCCAGCAGCTTAAGAGTAGCCGTACCCAAAGAGACCCAGTACTTC. It is translated as CASSLRVAVPKETQYF.

This clone came up once. J is TRBJ2-7 and V is TRBV6-1; TRBD1 aligns across 9 bases. Germline trimming cut 4 bases from V and 2 bases from J; bases unmatched to any gene: 9. The CDR3 has 16 amino acids. Per germline, CDR1 MNHNS and CDR2 SASEGT. The chain's CDR3 is CASSGNQGQGTYEQYF. In DNA form, the CDR3 reads TGTGCCAGCAGTGGCAACCAAGGACAGGGGACCTACGAGCAGTACTTC.